These T cell receptor beta chains were read from a single sample in a study of cytomegalovirus exposure and HLA in healthy donors. Profiled with immunoSEQ multiplex PCR; TCRdb holds only in-frame clones, not every one. The sample records approximately 160,000 clones, around 78% being singletons. The specimen sequenced was PBMCs. Receptors originate from a woman in her thirties or forties in good health and CMV-seronegative. CDR3s leave out the opening cysteine and the closing phenylalanine or tryptophan.

v_call cdr3_aa
TRBV25-1 ASSDPTSPANTGELF
TRBV6-5 ASSYPGTGELF
TRBV29-1 SVEELTFYEQY
TRBV28 ATLIGENYGYT
TRBV28 ASSLIGEDSYGYT
TRBV9 ASSVGDSNNEQF
TRBV6-6 ASSYPGGTEAF
TRBV6-5 ASSPWTTGANVLT
TRBV30 AWSVWGGRQY
TRBV6-1 ATTLGTANTEAF
TRBV28 ASAAETQY
TRBV6-1 ASSGGTQGATSTDTQY
TRBV28 ASSRGGGTASYEQY
TRBV11-3 ASSFGSYEQY
TRBV30 APPEPGLAEDTQY
TRBV28 ATSGGEKLF
TRBV27 ASSQNPPYLDEQF
TRBV30 AWSVLPGETQY
TRBV7-2 ASSRGQGTEAF
TRBV2 ASSPGLAASYEQY
TRBV28 ASFERGLYEQY
TRBV5-1 ASSLGIVGAETQY
TRBV6-1 ASRQLSSYEQY
TRBV27 ASSLTSRQGDTIY
TRBV28 ASSSMGGAVQPQH
TRBV6-5 ASSCSGGVNTEAF
TRBV27 ASSPHTGGGTGELF
TRBV7-6 ASSLRGSDEQF
TRBV7-7 ASSQGLAGHNEQF
TRBV28 ASVQGQGTWGYT
TRBV29-1 SVEGTVLGYT
TRBV6-5 ASSYSMGGGYT
TRBV2 ASSEASAMNTEAF
TRBV28 ASSLGGQGKYEQY
TRBV19 ASSPVIGQMNTEAF
TRBV18 ASSPGLNTEAF
TRBV5-1 ASSFTGETEAF
TRBV6-5 ASSYKAGGQETQY
TRBV5-8 ASSRSTLPTSSGVYT
TRBV27 ASSPMTGGRNQPQH
TRBV5-1 ASSWDRDLYT
TRBV5-1 ASSALSGAGTGELF
TRBV6-6 ASSRPGQGSYEQY
TRBV14 ASRSSTSSYEQY
TRBV11-3 ASSLGKGAKNIQY
TRBV5-1 ASSLVAGGELETQY
TRBV5-4 ASSPAASGRAGEQF
TRBV28 ASTPGSGRYEQY
TRBV7-9 ASSSTGREYYGYT
TRBV10-3 AISTGTGGEAF
TRBV30 AWSLPWDSQSQPQH
TRBV2 KKNAAYEAF
TRBV28 ASSSTGTGSSEQY
TRBV5-6 ASSFDRVDIRYGYT
TRBV9 ASSVSPGVTRGNEQF
TRBV10-3 AISATGGGSTDTQY
TRBV19 ASTLVGGSGREAF
TRBV28 ASRWTSGNQETQY
TRBV28 ASSPGVAVEQY
TRBV30 AWRLGPTDTQY